The rows below give T cell receptor beta chains drawn from one sample of a study of blood T cell repertoires in COVID-19. The repertoire was sequenced with immunoSEQ multiplex PCR; TCRdb's copy has only in-frame clones and lacks some. The sample shows 250,000 to 350,000 clones, around 85% of them seen only once. The sequenced material came from peripheral blood. The source of these receptors is a human donor with COVID-19, enrolled during active disease. The donor label of this sample is uncertain. Both conserved end residues are part of each CDR3. D genes are given only for firm matches. The size of a clone is reported for some rows only, either as once, few or many, or as a class for expanded clones.

d_call	v_call	clone_size	j_call	cdr3_aa	cdr3_nt
-	TRBV28	few	TRBJ1-2	CASSSPRQARYGYTF	TGTGCCAGCAGTTCCCCACGACAGGCACGCTATGGCTACACCTTC
-	TRBV19	-	TRBJ1-5	CASALQSDQPQHF	TGTGCCAGTGCCCTCCAATCGGATCAGCCCCAGCATTTT
TRBD2	TRBV10-3	-	TRBJ2-3	CAISPGLASTDTQYF	TGTGCCATCAGCCCGGGACTAGCGAGCACAGATACGCAGTATTTT
TRBD1	TRBV29-1	-	TRBJ2-7	CSVEPGQGLSEQYF	TGCAGCGTTGAACCGGGACAGGGGTTGAGCGAGCAGTACTTC
-	TRBV19	-	TRBJ1-3	CASAPGRASGNTIYF	TGTGCCAGTGCCCCGGGAAGAGCGTCAGGAAACACCATATATTTT
-	TRBV11-3	-	TRBJ2-2	CASSSANTGELFF	TGTGCCAGTAGCTCCGCGAACACCGGGGAGCTGTTTTTT
-	TRBV4-3	few	TRBJ2-5	CASSQDTGKETQYF	TGCGCCAGCAGCCAAGATACGGGAAAGGAGACCCAGTACTTC
-	TRBV6-1	-	TRBJ1-1	CASSELQTEF	TGTGCCAGCAGTGAACTGCAGACAGAGTTT
-	TRBV11-2	-	TRBJ1-1	CASSSLRGYTEAFF	TGTGCCAGCAGCTCCCTACGGGGATACACTGAAGCTTTCTTT
-	TRBV7-2	-	TRBJ2-3	CASSLNPAGTDTQYF	TGTGCCAGCAGCTTGAACCCGGCGGGGACAGATACGCAGTATTTT
-	TRBV10-3	-	TRBJ2-6	CAISDFRDTASGANVLTF	TGTGCCATCAGCGATTTCAGGGACACAGCATCTGGGGCCAACGTCCTGACTTTC
TRBD2	TRBV28	-	TRBJ2-5	CASSRRGASGRAWETQYF	TGTGCCAGCAGTCGAAGGGGAGCTAGCGGGAGGGCCTGGGAGACCCAGTACTTC
TRBD2	TRBV7-3	-	TRBJ2-1	CASSLRGPSGRTDEQFF	TGTGCCAGCAGCTTAAGAGGCCCTAGCGGGAGAACTGATGAGCAGTTCTTC
TRBD2	TRBV29-1	-	TRBJ2-7	CSVGGTSGTTYEQYF	TGCAGCGTTGGGGGGACTAGCGGGACAACCTACGAGCAGTACTTC
TRBD2	TRBV5-4	-	TRBJ2-1	CASRPGLAGAGEQFF	TGTGCCAGCAGGCCGGGACTAGCGGGAGCGGGTGAGCAGTTCTTC
-	TRBV7-2	-	TRBJ2-7	CASSFSGEQYF	TGTGCCAGCAGCTTCAGCGGAGAGCAGTACTTC
-	TRBV7-9	-	TRBJ2-3	CASSLSGYGTDTQYF	TGTGCCAGCAGCTTATCGGGGTATGGCACAGATACGCAGTATTTT
-	TRBV5-1	-	TRBJ1-4	CASSLSPTGSNEKLFF	TGCGCCAGCAGCCTTAGCCCCACAGGGTCTAATGAAAAACTGTTTTTT
TRBD1	TRBV27	-	TRBJ2-7	CASRKAGGNNEQYF	TGTGCCAGCAGGAAGGCAGGGGGCAACAACGAGCAGTACTTC
TRBD2	TRBV19	-	TRBJ2-7	CASSIDIAGASYEQYF	TGTGCCAGTAGTATAGATATAGCGGGAGCTTCCTACGAGCAGTACTTC
-	TRBV15	-	TRBJ2-1	CATSRVVETPSKNEQFF	TGTGCCACCAGCAGAGTAGTGGAGACGCCGTCGAAAAATGAGCAGTTCTTC
-	TRBV12-3/TRBV12-4	-	TRBJ1-1	CASSYSEGTEAFF	TGTGCCAGCAGTTACTCGGAGGGCACTGAAGCTTTCTTT
-	TRBV11-2	-	TRBJ1-1	CASSLGGLNTEAFF	TGTGCCAGCAGCTTAGGGGGCCTGAACACTGAAGCTTTCTTT
-	TRBV2	-	TRBJ2-1	CASKADRSSYNEQFF	TGTGCCAGCAAAGCCGACAGGAGCTCCTACAATGAGCAGTTCTTC
TRBD1	TRBV7-6	many	TRBJ1-1	CASSLGRDRAGNTEAFF	TGTGCCAGCAGCTTAGGGAGGGACAGGGCAGGGAACACTGAAGCTTTCTTT
TRBD2	TRBV20-1	-	TRBJ2-3	CSASPSGISGRGTDTQYF	TGCAGTGCTAGTCCTAGCGGGATATCTGGTCGCGGCACAGATACGCAGTATTTT
-	TRBV5-4	-	TRBJ1-2	CASSPGGREGYTF	TGTGCCAGCAGCCCAGGAGGGAGGGAAGGCTACACCTTC
TRBD2	TRBV5-1	-	TRBJ2-7	CASGPTSPSSYEQYF	TGCGCCAGCGGTCCGACTAGCCCGAGCTCCTACGAGCAGTACTTC
-	TRBV19	-	TRBJ1-1	CASSVTADTEAFF	TGTGCCAGTAGCGTCACGGCGGACACTGAAGCTTTCTTT
-	TRBV28	-	TRBJ2-5	CATQGFETQYF	TGTGCCACCCAGGGGTTTGAGACCCAGTACTTC
TRBD2	TRBV9	-	TRBJ2-7	CASSAGLAGTYEQYF	TGTGCCAGCAGCGCAGGACTAGCGGGAACCTACGAGCAGTACTTC
-	TRBV6-2/TRBV6-3	-	TRBJ2-2	CASSWAVIRSNTGELFF	TGTGCCAGCAGTTGGGCAGTCATTAGATCGAACACCGGGGAGCTGTTTTTT
-	TRBV10-3	-	TRBJ1-1	CAISESNSIEAFF	TGTGCCATCAGTGAGTCAAACAGCATTGAAGCTTTCTTT
-	TRBV2	-	TRBJ1-2	CASSKSQGFGGYTF	TGTGCCAGCTCTAAGAGTCAGGGTTTCGGTGGCTACACCTTC
TRBD1	TRBV5-5	-	TRBJ1-6	CASSAGQLYNSPLHF	TGTGCCAGCAGCGCGGGACAGCTCTATAATTCACCCCTCCACTTT
TRBD1	TRBV18	many	TRBJ2-3	CASSRDRGGDTQYF	TGTGCCAGCTCACGGGACAGGGGAGGAGATACGCAGTATTTT
TRBD2	TRBV7-3	-	TRBJ2-7	CASSLIIVGGF	TGTGCCAGCAGCTTAATTATAGTGGGAGGGTTC
TRBD1	TRBV7-9	-	TRBJ2-2	CASSPGTGGTGELFF	TGTGCCAGCAGCCCAGGGACAGGGGGGACCGGGGAGCTGTTTTTT
TRBD1	TRBV3-1/TRBV3-2	-	TRBJ2-7	CASSQGYGTGGSGQYF	TGTGCCAGCAGCCAAGGTTACGGGACAGGGGGATCAGGGCAGTACTTC
-	TRBV28	once	TRBJ1-5	CASSLKRVVHQPQHF	TGTGCCAGCAGTCTTAAACGGGTGGTACATCAGCCCCAGCATTTT
TRBD2	TRBV6-1	-	TRBJ2-3	CASSETGTSGSDTQYF	TGTGCCAGCAGTGAAACCGGGACTAGCGGCTCAGATACGCAGTATTTT
-	TRBV4-3	-	TRBJ1-2	CASSPSTGNYGYTF	TGCGCCAGCAGCCCCTCAACAGGGAACTATGGCTACACCTTC
-	TRBV7-8	-	TRBJ2-5	CASSLVELRETQYF	TGTGCCAGCAGCTTAGTCGAGCTTCGAGAGACCCAGTACTTC
TRBD2	TRBV6-6	-	TRBJ2-1	CASSRSLAVTYNEQFF	TGTGCCAGCAGCCGTTCTCTAGCGGTAACCTACAATGAGCAGTTCTTC
TRBD1	TRBV14	-	TRBJ1-1	CASSPPAWDREAFF	TGTGCCAGCAGCCCACCCGCATGGGACAGGGAAGCTTTCTTT
TRBD1	TRBV10-3	-	TRBJ1-1	CAISERGQDTEAFF	TGTGCCATCAGTGAACGCGGACAGGACACTGAAGCTTTCTTT
-	TRBV2	-	TRBJ1-2	CASTRAGANYGYTF	TGTGCCAGCACCCGGGCGGGGGCTAACTATGGCTACACCTTC
-	TRBV4-1	-	TRBJ1-5	CASSQEMEDYSNQPQHF	TGCGCCAGCAGCCAAGAAATGGAGGATTATAGCAATCAGCCCCAGCATTTT
TRBD1	TRBV28	-	TRBJ2-5	CASSHRQGVETQYF	TGTGCCAGCAGCCACAGACAGGGAGTAGAGACCCAGTACTTC
-	TRBV18	-	TRBJ1-3	CASSPRKAGDSGNTIYF	TGTGCCAGCTCACCAAGAAAGGCAGGGGACTCTGGAAACACCATATATTTT
TRBD2	TRBV28	-	TRBJ2-7	CASTVNPGLAGRYEQYF	TGTGCCAGCACCGTTAACCCAGGACTAGCGGGGCGTTACGAGCAGTACTTC
-	TRBV9	-	TRBJ1-2	CASSVGRLDYGYTF	TGTGCCAGCAGCGTAGGTCGGTTAGACTATGGCTACACCTTC
-	TRBV28	few	TRBJ1-3	CAISGANTIYF	TGTGCCATCTCTGGGGCAAACACCATATATTTT
-	TRBV11-3	-	TRBJ2-3	CASSPRLSMMEDTQYF	TGTGCCAGCAGCCCCCGACTATCAATGATGGAAGATACGCAGTATTTT
-	TRBV19	-	TRBJ1-2	CASSTAGGFYGYTF	TGTGCCAGTAGTACAGCGGGGGGTTTCTATGGCTACACCTTC
TRBD2	TRBV19	-	TRBJ2-3	CASSIDPIREGRDTQYF	TGTGCCAGTAGTATAGATCCAATACGGGAGGGCCGAGATACGCAGTATTTT
-	TRBV3-1/TRBV3-2	-	TRBJ1-4	CASSQVSEKLFF	TGTGCCAGCAGCCAAGTCAGTGAAAAACTGTTTTTT
TRBD2	TRBV5-4	-	TRBJ2-3	CASSQGLAGGLADTQYF	TGTGCCAGCAGCCAAGGACTAGCGGGAGGACTTGCAGATACGCAGTATTTT